This TCR beta chain was identified in a study of T-cell reconstitution after alpha-beta-depleted transplantation in children. About this clonotype itself: Its ends do not fully match the called genes, so a read error is possible.

Preparation of the TCRbeta library was carried out with unique molecular identifiers. A single record per CDR3 protein comes from TCRdb applying MiXCR to the PCR reads. The sample has hundreds of thousands of distinct CDR3 sequences; 15% to 20% are singletons. The CDR3 length is 14 residues. Germline V CDR1 and CDR2: SGHRS, YFSETQ. The chain links TRBV5-1 to TRBJ1-1, with D possibly matching TRBD1 (6 bases). This receptor was taken from a human donor who donated a stem cell graft to a child with acute lymphoblastic leukemia. Sequenced here: PBMCs from the stem cell graft donor, sampled from the stem cell graft. For the CDR3, the DNA is TGCGCCGGCAGCTTGGAAGGGGGAGGCACTGAAGCTTTCTTT. This sequence encodes CAGSLEGGGTEAFF.